The sequence of this T cell receptor beta chain was determined in a study of CD8+ T cells in alopecia areata. The wider study: Oral tofacitinib (5 to 10 mg twice daily) was administered to treated patients. Study results and limitations: Tofacitinib delivered significant drops in scalp clonality and in expanded CD8+ clones among the top 100. Because one nonresponder was included, the link of baseline CD8+ expansion to response is considered uncertain.

Reverse transcribed after extraction, RNA yielded cDNA as the sequencing template. TCRdb keeps only in-frame clones here, not all; method: immunoSEQ multiplex PCR. The repertoire holds hundreds of thousands of clones, with 66% as singletons. Germline V gives CDR1 ENHRY, CDR2 SYGVKD. Trimming took off 3 bases at V and 5 bases at J, with 16 bases between the two ends. The CDR3 sequence is 15 residues long. A note on this clone: Its target is unknown.

Treatment here: oral pan-JAK inhibitor, 5-10 mg twice daily. This TCR derives from a human donor with alopecia areata. The sample in question was CD4+ T cells sorted from blood, obtained around week 46, from a patient treated with tofacitinib. The J gene is TRBJ2-5, the V gene TRBV10-3; D remains ambiguous. The CDR3 region is CAISDPMRFGETQYF. The CDR3 nucleotides are TGTGCCATCAGTGATCCTATGAGGTTCGGGGAGACCCAGTACTTC.